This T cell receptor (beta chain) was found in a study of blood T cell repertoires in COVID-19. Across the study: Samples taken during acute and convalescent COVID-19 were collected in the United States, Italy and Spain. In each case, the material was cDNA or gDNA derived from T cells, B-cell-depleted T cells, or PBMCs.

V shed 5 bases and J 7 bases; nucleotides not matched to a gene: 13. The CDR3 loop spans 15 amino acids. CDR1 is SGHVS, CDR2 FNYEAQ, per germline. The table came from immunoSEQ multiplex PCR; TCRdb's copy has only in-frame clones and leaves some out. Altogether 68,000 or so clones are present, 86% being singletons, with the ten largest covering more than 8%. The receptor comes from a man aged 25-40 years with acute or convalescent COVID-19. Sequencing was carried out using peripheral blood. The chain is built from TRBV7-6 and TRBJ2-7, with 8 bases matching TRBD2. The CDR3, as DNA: TGTGCCAGCAGCCTCAGGGGACTAGGACTACGAGAGCAGTACTTC. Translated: CASSLRGLGLREQYF.